This T cell receptor (beta chain) was documented in a study of PD-1 blockade in classical Hodgkin lymphoma. TCRdb's copy holds only in-frame clones and misses some; the assay was immunoSEQ multiplex PCR. This table holds tens of thousands of clones, around 89% found once. Each of the patients experienced relapse following autologous stem cell transplantation, and their brentuximab vedotin exposure differed. V was cut by 4 bases and J by 0 bases, with 9 bases left in between. CDR3 length equals 14 residues. Germline loops: CDR1 LNHNV, CDR2 YYDKDF (reference sequence). The material sequenced was peripheral blood mononuclear cells (PBMCs), taken at baseline. This clonotype was obtained from a human donor with classical Hodgkin lymphoma. The rearrangement joins TRBV15 to TRBJ1-1; D remains unclear. The CDR3 coding sequence is TGTGCCACCAGCAAGGACCGAATGAACACTGAAGCTTTCTTT. It encodes CATSKDRMNTEAFF.